This TCR beta chain was retrieved from a study of shared clonotypes between healthy human individuals (dated by TCRdb to the early 2020s). Regarding the research as a whole: The cohort included a few men and a couple of women between 18 and 49 years of age. For each donor, CD4 naive and CD4 memory were each given three plates, CD8 naive was given two plates, and CD8 memory was given one plate. Per donor, leukapheresis produced somewhere between about 0.9 and 9.5 billion PBMCs. To estimate repertoire size and how much clonotypes are shared between individuals, the study performed deep sequencing of blood TCR repertoires from 4 to 6 healthy adults. Libraries were prepared and TCR repertoires were sequenced by different laboratories using diverse techniques, in order to increase sequencing depth and limit assay-specific biases.

CD8 naive samples were obtained by positive selection for CCR7 among CD45RO-negative cells, yielding a CD45RA+CCR7+ population from which TemRA cells were excluded. The donors were healthy, HIV-negative adults who had no recently reported acute infections or vaccinations. Every donor was a Caucasian adult residing in Nashville, Tennessee, USA. Blood was collected by leukapheresis, and PBMCs were isolated by Ficoll-Histopaque density gradient centrifugation and then cryopreserved in liquid nitrogen vapor phase. Purity and quantity of every magnetically sorted T cell population were checked by analytical flow cytometry. Genomic DNA was isolated from each sorted fraction and quantified by UV absorbance on a Nanodrop 2000c. With respect to this clone: What antigen it recognizes has not been identified. One base away there is no much larger clone; base qualities are not given.

The CDR3 covers 14 residues, taking in both the cysteine and the phenylalanine. The only DNA kept is the CDR3, 42 bases in frame from the first base. CDR1 and CDR2, looked up from the germline V gene, are SGHDN and FVKESK. V is cut by 4 bases and J by 6 bases, and the space between the germline ends is 12 bases. Using the deep immunoSEQ assay, TCR CDR3 regions were amplified from genomic DNA by multiplex PCR. Genomic DNA extracted from each cell subset was distributed evenly over all wells of several immunoSEQ 96-well plates, and each plate served as one replicate. For sorted subsets, each replicate PCR was loaded with approximately 0.2 ug genomic DNA, equivalent to 25,000 to 30,000 T cell genomes. The purified libraries were quantified using a Qubit 3.0 fluorometer, sized with a Bioanalyzer 2100, and then quantified again using the KAPA Library Quantification kit. Each immunoSEQ 96-well plate was sequenced on its own single-read 150-cycle Illumina NextSeq 550 flow cell. The study's processing was this. Because the immunoSEQ output held only junctional sequences and lacked quality scores, the filtering could not match the filtering applied to full-length reads. To assign V/J genes and CDR3, sequences were annotated using PyIR, a Python wrapper for IgBLAST v1.9, with IMGT germline references. Reads with weak V/J assignments (E-value above 1e-6), missing CDR3, stop codons, out-of-frame junctions, or ambiguous translated residues were removed. V3J clonotypes were defined as sequences sharing an identical inferred V gene, J gene, and CDR3 amino acid sequence. To compute the percentage overlap between repertoires, the number of shared unique clonotypes was divided by the size of the smaller repertoire. RTK rarefaction, the Chao1 estimator, and Recon v2.1 estimates of unobserved clonotypes were used to assess repertoire richness. Generation probabilities for all TCRbeta clonotypes obtained by the gDNA method from a handful of donors were computed using OLGA. The table was pulled from immuneACCESS by TCRdb, which kept in-frame rearrangements only. Such tables lose some clones; where checked, under half of the loss comes from unresolved V genes, and the rest has no known cause. The DNA gave D and trimming, while V, J and clone size come from that table. The sample includes a few million clones, with roughly 95% observed a single time. The ten largest account for less than 2% of the sample.

Summary of the overall study and its limitations: Higher generation probabilities were observed for clonotypes shared by all four sorted-subset donors than for non-shared clonotypes. Sampling was restricted to blood, and TCR repertoires in tissues likely differ from the TCR repertoires found in blood. Naive subsets generally had larger estimated clonotype richness than memory subsets. The genetic and exposure-history diversity represented was limited by the small number of donors. When a handful of donors were compared, the shared fraction of clonotypes was 5% to 6.5% for naive CD4, less than 4% for naive CD8, roughly 2.5% for memory CD4, and less than 0.45% for memory CD8. Pairwise subsampling indicated that sequencing depth was expected to affect the degree of clonotype sharing among donors. Even with the large sequencing depth, rarefaction of the sorted-subset datasets indicated that sequencing was incomplete.

Here the chain combines TRBV14 and TRBJ2-2, with no confident D gene call. Material for sequencing was naive CD8+ T cells from PBMCs. The sample's cell subset or site label, decoded: CD45RA+CCR7+. This TCR was sampled from a man younger than 35 in good health. Some clones in this sample may be carry-over from other donors' samples. The CDR3 amino acid sequence is: CASSPETIPGELFF. The nucleotide sequence is TGTGCCAGCAGCCCCGAGACAATCCCCGGGGAGCTGTTTTTT.